One sample yielded the 7 T cell receptor beta chains listed below, sequenced in a study of T cells after yellow fever vaccination. TCRdb re-analysed the 5' RACE reads in MiXCR, keeping a single row per CDR3 protein. In the table there are around 250,000 distinct CDR3 sequences, 6.9% of which are singletons. Sequencing was performed on CD4+ T cells sorted from PBMCs, taken 15 days after the yellow fever booster vaccination. All receptors come from a man between 25 and 39 years old who received the YFV17D yellow fever vaccine.

This clonotype was seen a few times. V is TRBV28 and J is TRBJ2-2; D may match TRBD1 or TRBD2 (5 bases each). V lost 1 base, J lost 5 bases, and 11 bases lay in between. Germline-derived CDR1 and CDR2 are MDHEN and SYDVKM. The CDR3 has 15 residues. Here the CDR3 reads CASSLLGERTGELFF. As DNA, the CDR3 is TGTGCCAGCAGTTTATTGGGGGAGCGGACCGGGGAGCTGTTTTTT.

This chain joins TRBV5-4 and TRBJ2-7; 10 positions agree with TRBD2. The CDR3 runs 16 residues. V trimming: 4 bases; J trimming: 1 base; junction bases outside the gene matches: 8. The germline V gene encodes CDR1 SGHNT and CDR2 YYREEE (reference sequence). In DNA form, the CDR3 reads TGTGCCAGCAGCGCGGTAGGGACTAGCGTTTCCTACGAGCAGTACTTC. Amino acid sequence: CASSAVGTSVSYEQYF. Full variable domain (missing parts from reference TRBV5-4 and TRBJ2-7): ETGVTQSPTHLIKTRGQQVTLRCSSQSGHNTVSWYQQALGQGPQFIFQYYREEENGRGNFPPRFSGLQFPNYSSELNVNALELDDSALYLCASSAVGTSVSYEQYFGPGTRLTVT.

The table lists this clonotype with many counts. The rearrangement joins TRBV19 to TRBJ1-1, with 10 bases that match TRBD1. The CDR3 totals 15 residues. The V gene's germline CDR1 is LNHDA and CDR2 SQIVND (reference sequence). Trimming took 7 bases from V and 6 from J; bases not matched to a gene: 11. The DNA of the CDR3 is TGTGCCAGTATCCGAAGCGGGGACAGGGGCGCTGAAGCTTTCTTT. As protein: CASIRSGDRGAEAFF.

This clonotype has a count of ten or more. The chain combines TRBV19 with TRBJ2-7; 9 positions agree with TRBD2. The CDR3 runs to 14 residues. V lost 6 bases, J lost 0 bases, and 3 bases stayed unmatched. From germline, CDR1 is LNHDA and CDR2 SQIVND (reference sequence). CDR3 nucleotide sequence: TGTGCCAGTAGCAGCGGGAGGAACTCCTACGAGCAGTACTTC. Its translation is CASSSGRNSYEQYF.

V usage is TRBV5-4 and J usage is TRBJ2-7; D is unresolved. This CDR3 contains 11 residues. Germline assignment: CDR1 SGHNT and CDR2 YYREEE (reference sequence). Trimming shortened V by 2 bases and J by 5 bases, and 5 bases separated the two germline ends. The CDR3 reads CASSLFDEQYF. The CDR3 bases are TGTGCCAGCAGCTTATTCGACGAGCAGTACTTC.

The table lists this clonotype with a few counts. V gene TRBV5-1 combines with J gene TRBJ2-5; D assignment may be TRBD1 or TRBD2 (5 bases each). Germline assignment: CDR1 SGHRS and CDR2 YFSETQ. The CDR3 spans 14 residues. The germline V and J ends were trimmed by 4 bases and 5 bases, with 15 bases remaining between them. CDR3 region: CASSLGDLRETQYF. The DNA of the CDR3 is TGCGCCAGCAGCCTGGGGGACCTTCGGGAGACCCAGTACTTC.

At least ten counts were recorded for this clonotype. V is TRBV20-1 and J is TRBJ2-7; no clear D. CDR1 and CDR2 from the germline V gene are DFQATT and SNEGSKA (reference sequence). The CDR3 is made up of 10 amino acids. Trimming took off 6 bases at V and 4 bases at J, with 7 bases between the two ends. In DNA, the CDR3 is TGCAGTGCATGGAGTTACGAGCAGTACTTC. Translated, it gives CSAWSYEQYF.